One and the same sample provided the 25 T cell receptor beta chains below, sequenced in a study of shared clonotypes between healthy human individuals. Some clones are missing from TCRdb's copy, which holds only in-frame ones; the method was immunoSEQ multiplex PCR. The table lists over a million clones, 78% of them singletons, with more than 0.55% in the top ten. Sequencing was done on a sample of memory CD4+ T cells from PBMCs. Subset indicated: CD45RA-negative fraction. These receptors all come from a man between 18 and 29 years old in good health. Some clones in this sample may be carry-over from other donors' samples.

The V call is TRBV28, the J call TRBJ1-1, with TRBD1 identical over 8 bases. Germline loops: CDR1 MDHEN, CDR2 SYDVKM. The CDR3 extends over 15 amino acids. V was pared by 5 bases and J by 5 bases, with 10 bases of the junction left unmatched. The CDR3 is CASSPIRGRLTEAFF. In DNA form, the CDR3 reads TGTGCCAGCAGTCCTATCAGGGGGCGCCTAACTGAAGCTTTCTTT.

Of note for this clone: The sample contains more than one DNA sequence encoding this CDR3. The J gene is TRBJ2-7, the V gene TRBV9; TRBD2 is a possible D gene (5 bases). V lost 0 bases to trimming and J lost 0 bases, with 7 bases between them. CDR3 length: 14 residues. CDR1 and CDR2 (germline): SGDLS, YYNGEE. The CDR3 sequence is CASSVVGSSYEQYF. The CDR3 DNA sequence: TGTGCCAGCAGCGTAGTTGGGAGCTCCTACGAGCAGTACTTC.

J is TRBJ1-4 and V is TRBV1; TRBD1, the table's D call, was not compared with the DNA. TRBV1 is deemed a pseudogene. The CDR3 extends over 19 amino acids. CDR3 protein: CTSSQDPAGGWFNFEKLFF. CDR3 DNA sequence: TGCACCAGCAGCCAAGATCCCGCAGGGGGATGGTTCAACTTTGAAAAACTGTTTTTT.

This clone has at least ten counts. The sample holds other DNA sequences that translate to the same CDR3. The V and J genes are TRBV2 and TRBJ2-5, with D possibly TRBD2 on 5 matching bases. V lost 4 bases, J lost 4 bases, and 10 bases lay in between. The germline gives CDR1 SNHLY, CDR2 FYNNEI. This CDR3 is 13 amino acids long. CDR3 sequence: CASSGSGPETQYF. The CDR3 nucleotides are TGTGCCAGCAGTGGCAGCGGTCCAGAGACCCAGTACTTC.

Notes on this clone: With only one base between it and a far larger clone, this is likely a read error. Other DNA sequences in this sample translate to the same CDR3. This rearrangement joins TRBV30 to TRBJ2-2; TRBD1 matches 9 bases. The CDR3 loop spans 15 amino acids. CDR1 is GTSNPN, CDR2 SVGIG, per germline (reference sequence). The CDR3 nucleotides read TGTGCCTCGAAACTGGGACAGGGCCGAATCGGGGAGTTGTTTTTT. It codes for CASKLGQGRIGELFF.

This clone has more than one count but fewer than ten. The gene calls are TRBV9 and TRBJ2-3, with TRBD1 matching 9 bases. This CDR3 contains 14 residues. With V trimmed by 4 bases and J by 4 bases, 4 bases remained unmatched. Germline V gene lookup returns CDR1 SGDLS and CDR2 YYNGEE. The CDR3 sequence: CASSPRTGADTQYF. In nucleotides, the CDR3 is TGTGCCAGCAGCCCTCGGACAGGGGCAGATACGCAGTATTTT.

Turning to this clone: This CDR3 is also generated by other DNA sequences in the sample. The chain is built from TRBV5-1 and TRBJ1-1, with D tentatively TRBD1 (6 bases). This CDR3 has 14 amino acids. The germline CDR1 and CDR2 sequences are SGHRS and YFSETQ. V lost 1 base to trimming and J lost 3 bases, with 10 bases between them. This CDR3 reads CASSLTTGDTEAFF. For the CDR3, the DNA is TGCGCCAGCAGCTTGACGACAGGAGACACTGAAGCTTTCTTT.

This rearrangement joins TRBV6-1 to TRBJ2-1, with 8 bases that match TRBD2. The germline gives CDR1 MNHNS, CDR2 SASEGT. The CDR3 has 17 residues. V shed 4 bases and J 4 bases; nucleotides not matched to a gene: 12. The CDR3 protein is CASSVRTGGSGYNEQFF. The DNA of the CDR3 is TGTGCCAGCAGTGTTAGAACGGGAGGGAGTGGGTACAATGAGCAGTTCTTC.

V is TRBV5-4 and J is TRBJ2-1, with TRBD2 matching over 9 bases. Germline V gene sequence: CDR1 SGHNT, CDR2 YYREEE (reference sequence). The CDR3 has 16 residues. V dropped 3 bases and J dropped 2; count of bases not matched to a gene: 6. The CDR3 sequence: CASSSWAGGPYNEQFF. The CDR3 DNA reads as TGTGCCAGCAGCTCGTGGGCGGGAGGGCCCTACAATGAGCAGTTCTTC.

The genes are TRBV28 and TRBJ2-2; 8 positions match TRBD1. In germline, CDR1 is MDHEN, CDR2 SYDVKM. Trimming at V came to 3 bases and at J to 2 bases, leaving 14 bases not matched to a gene. The CDR3 length is 19 residues. The DNA of the CDR3 is TGTGCCAGCAGTTTGTTCAGAGGGTTCACAGGGGGAAACACCGGGGAGCTGTTTTTT. This translates into CASSLFRGFTGGNTGELFF.

The chain recombines TRBV21-1 with TRBJ1-2; the table's D call, TRBD1, was not checked against the DNA. TRBV21-1 is a documented pseudogene. This CDR3 has 15 amino acids. CDR3 protein: CAIHTGLIANYGYTF. In nucleotides, the CDR3 is TGTGCCATCCACACAGGTTTGATAGCTAACTATGGCTACACCTTC.

The CDR3 is CASSGRDRGRSDTQYF. The CDR3 nucleotides are TGTGCCAGCAGCGGACGAGACAGGGGAAGGTCAGATACGCAGTATTTT. V usage is TRBV5-6 and J usage is TRBJ2-3; 8 bases match TRBD1. CDR1 is SGHDT and CDR2 is YYEEEE in the germline V gene. This CDR3 has 16 amino acids. Trimming removed 4 bases from V and 4 bases from J; junction bases left unmatched: 11. Full variable domain (rest looked up from reference TRBV5-6 and TRBJ2-3): DAGVTQSPTHLIKTRGQQVTLRCSPKSGHDTVSWYQQALGQGPQFIFQYYEEEERQRGNFPDRFSGHQFPNYSSELNVNALLLGDSALYLCASSGRDRGRSDTQYFGPGTRLTVL.

The chain is built from TRBV29-1 and TRBJ1-1; no clear D. The CDR3 contains 10 residues. Trimming left V 4 bases short and J 4 bases short, with 4 bases between. Germline V CDR1 and CDR2: SQVTM, ANQGSEA. The CDR3: CSVVTTEAFF. CDR3 DNA: TGCAGCGTTGTTACCACTGAAGCTTTCTTT.

This clone was detected only once. The chain is built from TRBV5-1 and TRBJ2-1, with TRBD1 matching over 9 bases. The CDR3 extends over 16 amino acids. J gave up 5 bases and V 4 bases, and 10 bases lay outside the gene matches. Germline values: CDR1 SGHRS, CDR2 YFSETQ. CDR3 bases: TGCGCCAGCAGCACCTGGACAGGGGTGGGTAACAATGAGCAGTTCTTC. Translating it yields CASSTWTGVGNNEQFF.

The rearrangement joins TRBV28 to TRBJ2-7; D is tentatively TRBD1 or TRBD2 (6 bases each). Looked up from germline, CDR1 is MDHEN and CDR2 is SYDVKM. V shed 8 bases and J shed 7 bases, with 21 bases lying between them. The CDR3 sequence is 14 residues long. In nucleotides, the CDR3 is TGTGCCAGCCAGCCCTATAGGGGGGTTACTGAGCAGTACTTC. Protein sequence: CASQPYRGVTEQYF.

The chain recombines TRBV7-8 with TRBJ2-7, with unresolved D. The CDR3 has 12 amino acids. V lost 1 base to trimming and J lost 6 bases, with 7 bases between them. Germline V lookup: CDR1 SGHVS, CDR2 FQNEAQ. The CDR3 DNA is TGTGCCAGCAGCTTAGTATCTCGCGAGCAGTACTTC. It specifies CASSLVSREQYF.

The chain couples TRBV4-1 to TRBJ1-3; 9 bases line up with TRBD1. The length of the CDR3 is 17 residues. The germline V gene encodes CDR1 MGHRA and CDR2 YSYEKL. Trimming at V came to 3 bases and at J to 3 bases, leaving 9 bases not matched to a gene. The CDR3 nucleotides are TGCGCCAGCAGCCATGCCATGGGACAGGGACATGGAAACACCATATATTTT. As protein: CASSHAMGQGHGNTIYF.

The CDR3 DNA reads as TGTGCCAGCAGTGAGACAGCCTTTGAAGCTTTCTTT. Amino acids: CASSETAFEAFF. The rearrangement uses TRBV6-1 and TRBJ1-1; D perhaps matches TRBD1 (5 bases). The CDR3 covers 12 residues. The V end lost 3 bases, the J end lost 7 bases, and 9 bases lay between the germline ends. CDR1 MNHNS and CDR2 SASEGT come from the germline V gene.

This clone was counted ten times or more. This chain connects TRBV7-9 to TRBJ1-5; D perhaps matches TRBD1 (6 bases). V lost 5 bases, J lost 6 bases, and 14 bases lay in between. Germline CDR1 SEHNR, CDR2 FQNEAQ (reference sequence). CDR3 length: 14 amino acids. CDR3 region: CASSVQGMGQPQHF. The CDR3 DNA reads TGTGCCAGCAGCGTCCAGGGGATGGGTCAGCCCCAGCATTTT. Full variable domain (remainder filled in from reference TRBV7-9 and TRBJ1-5): DTGVSQNPRHKITKRGQNVTFRCDPISEHNRLYWYRQTLGQGPEFLTYFQNEAQLEKSRLLSDRFSAERPKGSFSTLEIQRTEQGDSAMYLCASSVQGMGQPQHFGDGTRLSIL.

The rearrangement links TRBV4-2 to TRBJ2-3, with 9 bases that match TRBD1. Germline V gene lookup returns CDR1 LGHNA and CDR2 YNFKEQ. This CDR3 contains 17 residues. Unmatched junction bases numbered 8, after V lost 2 bases and J lost 2 bases. This chain's CDR3 is CASSQSHGQGFTDTQYF. DNA of the CDR3: TGTGCCAGCAGCCAATCACATGGACAGGGGTTCACAGATACGCAGTATTTT.

The J gene is TRBJ2-7, the V gene TRBV11-2; 11 bases are a match to TRBD2. The CDR3 has 15 residues. Germline assignment: CDR1 SGHAT and CDR2 FQNNGV. The V and J ends lost 5 bases and 11 bases, in that order; junction bases with no gene match: 14. The CDR3 loop is CASSLGALLAGAEYF. The CDR3 DNA follows: TGTGCCAGCAGCCTAGGGGCCTTACTAGCGGGAGCTGAGTACTTC.

The chain employs TRBV10-3 and TRBJ2-1; 14 bases align to TRBD2. The CDR3 runs 17 residues. V trimming: 6 bases; J trimming: 2 bases; junction bases outside the gene matches: 6. Germline CDR1 is ENHRY and CDR2 is SYGVKD. The CDR3 here is CAISTGTSGRAYNEQFF. The CDR3 DNA sequence: TGTGCCATCAGCACGGGGACTAGCGGGAGAGCCTACAATGAGCAGTTCTTC.

This clone came up a few times. This chain uses TRBV21-1 with TRBJ1-2. TRBV21-1 is a known pseudogene. The CDR3 length is 11 residues. CDR3 loop: CAWSSNYGYTF. The CDR3 DNA sequence: TGTGCCTGGTCGAGTAACTATGGCTACACCTTC.

Points on this clone: Distinct nucleotide sequences in the sample also encode this CDR3. The rearrangement joins TRBV6-1 to TRBJ2-7; TRBD1 matches at 8 bases. CDR1 is MNHNS, CDR2 SASEGT, per germline. This CDR3 spans 14 amino acids. V gave up 6 bases and J gave up 7 bases; unmatched junction bases: 11. The CDR3 nucleotides are TGTGCCAGCAGCGAAATAGGACAGGGTGGGGAGCAGTACTTC. Translating gives CASSEIGQGGEQYF.

This chain links TRBV4-1 with TRBJ1-5; TRBD1 agrees at 8 bases. The ends lost 0 bases at V and 6 bases at J; junction bases unmatched: 4. The CDR3 consists of 15 residues. CDR1 is MGHRA, CDR2 YSYEKL, per germline. The CDR3 region has the DNA TGCGCCAGCAGCCAAGAGGACAGGGCGGGTCAGCCCCAGCATTTT. Amino acid sequence: CASSQEDRAGQPQHF.